The 16 T cell receptor beta chains listed next were all sequenced from one sample in a study of cytomegalovirus exposure and HLA in healthy donors. 60 Vbeta and 13 Jbeta primers were used in PCR. Using immunoSEQ multiplex PCR, the repertoire was profiled, and TCRdb retains in-frame clones only, with some absent. The sample records 140,000 to 150,000 clones, 73% being singletons. The sequenced sample consisted of PBMCs. The source is a woman aged 18-30 years in good health and CMV-seronegative.

The chain joins TRBV6-6 to TRBJ2-2; 9 nucleotides line up with TRBD2. The V gene's germline CDR1 is MNHNY and CDR2 SVGAGI (reference sequence). V lost 5 bases and J lost 5; bases outside the gene matches: 9. The CDR3 spans 16 residues. Here the CDR3 DNA reads TGTGCCAGCAGTAGTCTAGCGGGACGACAGACCGGGGAGCTGTTTTTT. It encodes CASSSLAGRQTGELFF.

The chain couples TRBV27 to TRBJ1-1; 8 positions match TRBD1. Trimming removed 2 bases from V and 6 bases from J; junction bases left unmatched: 5. The CDR3 is made up of 14 amino acids. The germline V gene has CDR1 MNHEY and CDR2 SMNVEV (reference sequence). The CDR3 DNA follows: TGTGCCAGCAGTTTAATAGGACAGGGTCCTGAAGCTTTCTTT. Translating gives CASSLIGQGPEAFF.

Only one count was recorded for this clone. The rearrangement joins TRBV6-5 to TRBJ2-4; TRBD1 is a possible D gene (7 bases). Germline V gene data show CDR1 as MNHEY and CDR2 as SVGAGI. Trimming cost V 5 bases and J 4 bases, with 12 bases left between them. This CDR3 contains 14 residues. The CDR3 region is CASSGPGGKNIQYF. DNA for the CDR3: TGTGCCAGCAGTGGACCAGGGGGGAAAAACATTCAGTACTTC.

This clone was seen a few times. This sequence joins TRBV6-1 and TRBJ1-2, with 7 bases that match TRBD1. This CDR3 region has 16 residues. CDR1 MNHNS and CDR2 SASEGT come from the germline V gene. J lost 1 base, V lost 3 bases, and 8 bases had no gene match. Here the CDR3 reads CASSDSRQGHNYGYTF. The CDR3 DNA follows: TGTGCCAGCAGTGACAGTCGACAGGGCCATAACTATGGCTACACCTTC.

The chain links TRBV15 to TRBJ2-1; TRBD1 aligns across 8 bases. The CDR3 has 15 amino acids. With V trimmed by 0 bases and J by 6 bases, 4 bases remained unmatched. From germline, CDR1 is LNHNV and CDR2 YYDKDF (reference sequence). The CDR3 loop reads CATSRDRGLVNEQFF. Written as DNA, the CDR3 is TGTGCCACCAGCAGAGACAGGGGGCTTGTCAATGAGCAGTTCTTC.

The chain combines TRBV27 with TRBJ2-1; 10 bases line up with TRBD1. CDR1 and CDR2 from the germline V gene are MNHEY and SMNVEV (reference sequence). The CDR3 has 16 amino acids. J was trimmed by 4 bases and V by 4 bases; bases with no gene match: 7. The CDR3 region has the DNA TGTGCCAGCAGTTCCTTTGGGACAGGGGTTTACAATGAGCAGTTCTTC. Encoded protein: CASSSFGTGVYNEQFF.

V and J are TRBV11-3 and TRBJ1-3; 8 positions agree with TRBD1. This CDR3 has 16 amino acids. Germline CDR1 is SGHNT and CDR2 is YENEEA. V lost 3 bases and J lost 3; bases outside the gene matches: 7. The CDR3 DNA sequence: TGTGCCAGCAGCTTGGGTACAGGGGGAAGTGGAAACACCATATATTTT. Translating gives CASSLGTGGSGNTIYF.

This clone was seen more than once but under ten times. J is TRBJ1-2 and V is TRBV6-1; maybe TRBD1 (6 bases). The V end lost 2 bases, the J end lost 7 bases, and 8 bases lay between the germline ends. Germline CDR1 reads MNHNS; CDR2 reads SASEGT. CDR3 size: 12 residues. The CDR3, as DNA: TGTGCCAGCAGTGAAACAGGGATTGGCTACACCTTC. This gives the protein CASSETGIGYTF.

This chain joins TRBV25-1 and TRBJ1-4; D uncertain. Germline V lookup: CDR1 MGHDK, CDR2 SYGVNS. Between the trimmed V and J ends, which lost 7 bases and 1 base, there was a span of 7 bases. CDR3 length: 13 residues. The CDR3 region has the DNA TGTGCCAGCAACGAACTAACTAATGAAAAACTGTTTTTT. This gives the protein CASNELTNEKLFF.

The rearrangement uses TRBV9 and TRBJ1-1; the match to TRBD1 covers 10 bases. The junction had 4 bases not matched to a gene; V was cut back by 4 bases and J by 1 base. Germline V gene data show CDR1 as SGDLS and CDR2 as YYNGEE. The CDR3 has 15 residues. The CDR3 spells CASSLGQGKNTEAFF. CDR3 nucleotides: TGTGCCAGCAGCTTGGGACAGGGGAAGAACACTGAAGCTTTCTTT. The complete variable domain, with remaining parts taken from reference TRBV9 and TRBJ1-1, reads DSGVTQTPKHLITATGQRVTLRCSPRSGDLSVYWYQQSLDQGLQFLIQYYNGEERAKGNILERFSAQQFPDLHSELNLSSLELGDSALYFCASSLGQGKNTEAFFGQGTRLTVV.

The rearrangement uses TRBV4-3 and TRBJ2-1, with TRBD1 as a possible D gene (7 bases). Germline values: CDR1 LGHNA, CDR2 YSLEER. V lost 3 bases and J lost 4, with 19 bases in between. There are 17 residues in the CDR3. The CDR3 nucleotides read TGCGCCAGCAGCCATCCAAGCCAGGGGGGAGATTACAATGAGCAGTTCTTC. The encoded protein is CASSHPSQGGDYNEQFF.

This sequence joins TRBV6-6 and TRBJ2-1; 10 positions match TRBD1. CDR3 length: 15 amino acids. Germline V gene lookup returns CDR1 MNHNY and CDR2 SVGAGI (reference sequence). With V trimmed by 5 bases and J by 9 bases, 10 bases remained unmatched. The CDR3 loop reads CASSRPGQGIFEQFF. The CDR3 coding sequence is TGTGCCAGCAGTCGACCGGGACAGGGGATATTTGAGCAGTTCTTC.

In DNA, the CDR3 is TGCGCCAGCAGCTTGGCTACCGCGAACACCGGGGAGCTGTTTTTT. This translates into CASSLATANTGELFF. The rearrangement uses TRBV5-1 and TRBJ2-2; D remains ambiguous. CDR1 is SGHRS, CDR2 YFSETQ, per germline. V was clipped by 0 bases and J by 0 bases, with 6 bases between them. The CDR3 is 15 residues long.

V gene TRBV7-8 combines with J gene TRBJ1-2; D unclear. This CDR3 has 14 amino acids. Germline V gene sequence: CDR1 SGHVS, CDR2 FQNEAQ. The V gene lost 5 bases and the J gene lost 7 bases, with 17 bases spanning the gap. CDR3 residues: CASSTLGREAGYTF. The CDR3 nucleotides are TGTGCCAGCAGCACTCTAGGGAGGGAGGCTGGCTACACCTTC.

J is TRBJ2-3 and V is TRBV7-2, with 8 bases aligning to TRBD1. The CDR3 length is 16 residues. V gave up 1 base and J gave up 4 bases; unmatched junction bases: 7. CDR1 and CDR2 (germline): SGHTA, FQGNSA. The CDR3 loop reads CASSLGQGALSDTQYF. The CDR3 region has the DNA TGTGCCAGCAGCTTAGGGCAGGGGGCGTTGTCAGATACGCAGTATTTT.

The rearrangement uses TRBV6-5 and TRBJ2-7, with 7 positions matching TRBD1. After removal of 2 bases from V and 3 bases from J, the junction contained 10 bases not matched to a gene. This CDR3 is built from 16 residues. Germline-derived CDR1 and CDR2 are MNHEY and SVGAGI. CDR3 in amino acids: CASSYGGYGQDYEQYF. The CDR3 region has the DNA TGTGCCAGCAGTTACGGGGGTTACGGACAGGACTACGAGCAGTACTTC.